One and the same sample provided the 14 T cell receptor beta chains below, sequenced in a study of cytomegalovirus exposure and HLA in healthy donors. PCR amplification relied on 60 Vbeta primers (plus 13 Jbeta primers). Produced via immunoSEQ multiplex PCR; TCRdb's table is partial and in-frame only. The sample records more than 110,000 clones, 60% to 80% being singletons. Sequencing used PBMCs. The receptor set was obtained from a woman in her twenties or thirties in good health and CMV-seronegative.

CDR3 nucleotides: TGCGCCAGCAGCTTCGACAGTCAAGAGACCCAGTACTTC. Translating it yields CASSFDSQETQYF. The gene calls are TRBV5-1 and TRBJ2-5; possibly TRBD1 for D (5 bases). The ends were cut back, 2 bases at V and 2 bases at J, with 7 bases in the middle. The CDR3 is made up of 13 amino acids. Germline assignment: CDR1 SGHRS and CDR2 YFSETQ.

The chain couples TRBV28 to TRBJ2-7; possibly TRBD2 for D (5 bases). CDR3 length: 13 amino acids. Germline-derived CDR1 and CDR2 are MDHEN and SYDVKM. With 2 bases removed from V and 7 bases from J, the gap between germline ends came to 12 bases. The CDR3 nucleotides are TGTGCCAGCAGTTTACCGGACTGGCGTGAGCAGTACTTC. Its protein product is CASSLPDWREQYF.

V is TRBV9 and J is TRBJ2-3; D may be TRBD2 (6 bases). CDR3 length equals 15 residues. Germline-derived CDR1 and CDR2 are SGDLS and YYNGEE. The V end was cut by 0 bases, the J end by 2 bases, with 10 bases between. The CDR3 protein is CASSVGGGTTDTQYF. In nucleotides, the CDR3 is TGTGCCAGCAGCGTAGGGGGCGGGACCACAGATACGCAGTATTTT.

The chain joins TRBV5-1 to TRBJ2-3; D ambiguous. Germline V CDR1 and CDR2: SGHRS, YFSETQ. The V end was cut by 4 bases, the J end by 6 bases, with 9 bases between. There are 12 residues in the CDR3. The chain's CDR3 is CASSLQRDTQYF. The CDR3 DNA sequence: TGCGCCAGCAGCCTGCAGAGGGATACGCAGTATTTT. Looking up the rest from reference TRBV5-1 and TRBJ2-3 gives the full variable domain: KAGVTQTPRYLIKTRGQQVTLSCSPISGHRSVSWYQQTPGQGLQFLFEYFSETQRNKGNFPGRFSGRQFSNSRSEMNVSTLELGDSALYLCASSLQRDTQYFGPGTRLTVL.

The CDR3 DNA is TGTGCCAGCAGCCCGCGAGAGGGGGCAGAAGCTTTCTTT. Its translation: CASSPREGAEAFF. This sequence joins TRBV7-3 and TRBJ1-1; 7 positions agree with TRBD1. V lost 5 bases, J lost 8 bases, and 8 bases stayed unmatched. The CDR3 has 13 amino acids. Germline values: CDR1 SGHTA, CDR2 FQGTGA.

This clone appeared a single time. The chain couples TRBV5-1 to TRBJ2-1; a possible D gene is TRBD1 (6 bases). Trimming left V 4 bases short and J 5 bases short, with 10 bases between. Per the germline V gene, CDR1 is SGHRS and CDR2 is YFSETQ. This CDR3 is 13 amino acids long. The CDR3 loop reads CASSQGQNNEQFF. The CDR3 DNA reads TGCGCCAGCAGCCAGGGACAAAACAATGAGCAGTTCTTC.

V and J are TRBV18 and TRBJ2-7, with 8 bases aligning to TRBD2. Germline-derived CDR1 and CDR2 are KGHSH and LQKENI. CDR3 length: 15 residues. The V and J ends lost 1 base and 7 bases, in that order; junction bases with no gene match: 9. This chain's CDR3 is CASSPLAGQGTEQYV. DNA of the CDR3: TGTGCCAGCTCACCACTAGCGGGGCAGGGAACAGAGCAGTACGTC.

The DNA of the CDR3 is TGCGCCAGCAGCTTGTGGGGACAGTACACAGATACGCAGTATTTT. Protein product: CASSLWGQYTDTQYF. The chain has TRBV5-1 and TRBJ2-3; 7 positions match TRBD1. The germline V gene has CDR1 SGHRS and CDR2 YFSETQ. V shed 1 base and J 2 bases; nucleotides not matched to a gene: 4. This CDR3 has 15 residues.

With respect to this clone: Within the sample, other DNA sequences also encode this same CDR3. The chain employs TRBV30 and TRBJ2-5, with a tentative D call TRBD2 (7 bases). Germline V gives CDR1 GTSNPN, CDR2 SVGIG (reference sequence). Trimming left V 0 bases short and J 5 bases short, with 10 bases between. The CDR3 contains 13 residues. CDR3 sequence: CAWSVGGGETQYF. The CDR3 DNA follows: TGTGCCTGGAGTGTAGGGGGAGGGGAGACCCAGTACTTC.

This clone was counted only a few times. The chain has TRBV28 and TRBJ1-1; D not resolved. Germline CDR1 MDHEN, CDR2 SYDVKM. Trimming left V 5 bases short and J 6 bases short, with 19 bases between. This CDR3 has 15 amino acids. The CDR3, as DNA: TGTGCCAGCAGTACTGGAGGAAGATTCTTACCTGAAGCTTTCTTT. Its protein is CASSTGGRFLPEAFF.

The CDR3 region is CASSSNRPLSNYGYTF. The CDR3 nucleotides read TGCGCCAGCAGCTCTAACAGACCCTTATCTAACTATGGCTACACCTTC. J is TRBJ1-2 and V is TRBV5-1; D is unclear. Per the germline V gene, CDR1 is SGHRS and CDR2 is YFSETQ. Trimming pared 3 bases from V and 0 bases from J, leaving 15 bases between. This CDR3 is built from 16 residues. The entire variable domain, with the rest obtained from reference TRBV5-1 and TRBJ1-2, is as follows: KAGVTQTPRYLIKTRGQQVTLSCSPISGHRSVSWYQQTPGQGLQFLFEYFSETQRNKGNFPGRFSGRQFSNSRSEMNVSTLELGDSALYLCASSSNRPLSNYGYTFGSGTRLTVV.

The CDR3, as DNA: TGTGCCAGCAGTATGAGACTCGAGAGGGATACGCAGTATTTT. Amino acids: CASSMRLERDTQYF. This chain links TRBV27 with TRBJ2-3; D gene ambiguous. Germline-derived CDR1 and CDR2 are MNHEY and SMNVEV (reference sequence). This CDR3 region has 14 residues. V was trimmed by 5 bases and J by 6 bases, leaving 15 bases between them.

This clone was found a few times. The chain links TRBV5-4 to TRBJ1-1; perhaps TRBD1 as D (6 bases). Germline V CDR1 and CDR2: SGHNT, YYREEE (reference sequence). The CDR3 is made up of 14 amino acids. V dropped 4 bases and J dropped 5 bases, with 15 bases sitting between them. CDR3 sequence (DNA): TGTGCCAGCAGCACCTTACAGGGACGTACTGAAGCTTTCTTT. This sequence encodes CASSTLQGRTEAFF.

This clone occurred a few times. The chain recombines TRBV5-1 with TRBJ1-1, with TRBD1 matching over 7 bases. Germline CDR1 reads SGHRS; CDR2 reads YFSETQ. With 2 bases clipped from V and 4 bases from J, the junction kept 5 bases outside the gene matches. The CDR3 is 14 amino acids. Here the CDR3 reads CASSFNSGGTEAFF. The CDR3 DNA is TGCGCCAGCAGCTTTAACTCAGGGGGCACTGAAGCTTTCTTT.